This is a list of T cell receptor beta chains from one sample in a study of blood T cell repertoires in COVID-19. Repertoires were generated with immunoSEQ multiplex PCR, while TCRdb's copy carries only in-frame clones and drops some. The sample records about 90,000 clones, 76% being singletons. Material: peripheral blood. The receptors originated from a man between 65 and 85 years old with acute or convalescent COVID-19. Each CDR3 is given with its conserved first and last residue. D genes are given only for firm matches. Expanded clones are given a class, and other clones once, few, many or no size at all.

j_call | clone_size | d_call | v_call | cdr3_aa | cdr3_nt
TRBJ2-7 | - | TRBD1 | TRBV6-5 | CASSPTGMYEQYF | TGTGCCAGCAGTCCGACAGGGATGTACGAGCAGTACTTC
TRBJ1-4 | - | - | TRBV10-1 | CASSESTAREKLFF | TGCGCCAGCAGTGAGTCTACTGCAAGAGAAAAACTGTTTTTT
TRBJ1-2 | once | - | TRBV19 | CASSIVIQNYGYTF | TGTGCCAGTAGTATAGTAATCCAGAACTATGGCTACACCTTC
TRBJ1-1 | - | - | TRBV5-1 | CASSLGIMGGMNTEAFF | TGCGCCAGCAGCTTAGGAATCATGGGGGGAATGAACACTGAAGCTTTCTTT
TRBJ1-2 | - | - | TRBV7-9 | CASSSQAGNGYTF | TGTGCCAGCAGCTCCCAGGCAGGGAACGGCTACACCTTC
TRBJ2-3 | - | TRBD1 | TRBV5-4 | CASSMGQVSTDTQYF | TGTGCCAGCAGCATGGGACAGGTTAGCACAGATACGCAGTATTTT
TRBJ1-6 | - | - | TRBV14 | CASSQAWQNSPLHF | TGTGCCAGCAGCCAAGCTTGGCAGAATTCACCCCTCCACTTT
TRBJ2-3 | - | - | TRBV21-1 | CASSKQDRVYF | TGTGCCAGCAGCAAACAGGACAGGGTGTATTTT
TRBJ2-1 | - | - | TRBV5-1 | CASRAGNEQFF | TGCGCCAGCCGCGCGGGAAATGAGCAGTTCTTC
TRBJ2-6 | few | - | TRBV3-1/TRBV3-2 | CASSTGHSPGANVLTF | TGTGCCAGCAGCACCGGACATTCCCCTGGGGCCAACGTCCTGACTTTC
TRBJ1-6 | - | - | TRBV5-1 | CASSVLASGNSPLHF | TGCGCCAGCAGCGTATTGGCCTCAGGGAATTCACCCCTCCACTTT
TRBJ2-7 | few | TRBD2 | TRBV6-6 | CASRGGRETFSLQYF | TGTGCCAGCCGGGGTGGGCGGGAGACTTTTTCACTGCAGTACTTC
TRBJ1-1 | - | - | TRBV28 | CASSLYLQASGNTEAFF | TGTGCCAGCAGTTTATATTTACAGGCATCGGGGAACACTGAAGCTTTCTTT
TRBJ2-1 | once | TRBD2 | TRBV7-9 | CASSGWGGTRSNEQFF | TGTGCCAGCAGCGGCTGGGGTGGGACTAGGTCTAATGAGCAGTTCTTC
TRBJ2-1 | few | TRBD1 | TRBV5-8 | CASSLFDRGNEQFF | TGTGCCAGCAGCTTGTTTGACAGGGGAAATGAGCAGTTCTTC
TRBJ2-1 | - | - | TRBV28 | CASSLPLWRGNEQFF | -
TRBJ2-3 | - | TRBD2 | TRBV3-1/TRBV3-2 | CASSPLNSGGANTDTQYF | TGTGCCAGCAGCCCCCTTAATAGCGGGGGGGCGAACACAGATACGCAGTATTTT